Many counts were recorded for the clone carrying this T cell receptor (beta chain). The target antigen is unknown. Germline assignment: CDR1 SGHTA and CDR2 FQGTGA. The J segment lost 0 bases and the V segment lost 5 bases, leaving 9 bases of the junction unmatched. The CDR3 has 17 residues. The data originate from a study of neurological immune-mediated disorders. Study-level results: Expansion of TCR clones was greatest in HTLV-1-associated myelopathy and smallest in multiple sclerosis, where it fell below that of healthy controls.

Regarding time point: longitudinal time-point 2. PBMCs stored at -80 C, 2 million in total, were the source of the unsorted libraries. The cDNA came from 5'RACE, which used 10-nucleotide random UMIs. MiXCR, applied by TCRdb to the 5' RACE reads, yields one record per CDR3 protein. The data hold 70,000 to 95,000 distinct CDR3 sequences, with less than 15% observed a single time. The chain has TRBV7-3 and TRBJ1-1; 10 bases fit TRBD1. This receptor was identified in a female donor with HTLV-1-associated myelopathy (HAM/TSP). The sequencing sample was made of PBMCs. The CDR3, as DNA: TGTGCCAGCAGCCCCGGGACAGGGGCCCCTATGAACACTGAAGCTTTCTTT. It codes for CASSPGTGAPMNTEAFF.